The 26 T cell receptor beta chains below were found in one sample sequenced in a study of relationships among human T cell subsets. TCR alpha and beta CDR3s were amplified from mRNA by semiquantitative ARM-PCR. ARM-PCR used tagged nested gene-specific primers, then communal superprimers for exponential amplification. TCRdb used MiXCR to reprocess the multiplex PCR reads, holding one entry per CDR3 protein. The table includes 16,000 or so distinct CDR3 sequences, about 60% detected once. The sequenced sample consisted of total T cells sorted from blood. These receptors all come from a middle-aged man in good health.

This clonotype was found a few times. The chain recombines TRBV20-1 with TRBJ2-5, with D possibly matching TRBD2 (6 bases). Germline assignment: CDR1 DFQATT and CDR2 SNEGSKA (reference sequence). This CDR3 spans 15 amino acids. CDR3 nucleotide sequence: TGCAGCCAGGAGCAGGAGGGCATCCTCCAAGAGACCCAGTACTTC. Translated: CSQEQEGILQETQYF.

This clonotype was detected a few times. The chain is built from TRBV29-1 and TRBJ2-7; D unresolved. The CDR3 contains 12 residues. CDR1 is SQVTM and CDR2 is ANQGSEA in the germline V gene. V dropped 2 bases and J dropped 8 bases, with 13 bases sitting between them. The DNA of the CDR3 is TGCAGCGTTGAACTTTCAGATTACCAGCAGTACTTC. Encoded protein: CSVELSDYQQYF.

The chain combines TRBV11-2 with TRBJ1-5, with a possible D match to TRBD1 (5 bases). The germline CDR1 and CDR2 sequences are SGHAT and FQNNGV. V was trimmed by 1 base and J by 0 bases, leaving 16 bases between them. The CDR3 contains 18 residues. CDR3 sequence (DNA): TGTGCCAGCAGCTTAGGGAAGGGGAGGGGAATTAGCAATCAGCCCCAGCATTTT. Translation: CASSLGKGRGISNQPQHF.

The chain joins TRBV11-2 to TRBJ2-6, with D uncertain. The germline gives CDR1 SGHAT, CDR2 FQNNGV. V was trimmed by 7 bases and J by 0 bases, leaving 13 bases between them. The CDR3 length is 16 residues. CDR3 loop: CASILRPASGANVLTF. CDR3 in DNA: TGTGCCAGCATCCTAAGGCCCGCCTCTGGGGCCAACGTCCTGACTTTC.

V and J are TRBV29-1 and TRBJ2-1; 8 bases agree with TRBD2. Per the germline V gene, CDR1 is SQVTM and CDR2 is ANQGSEA. The CDR3 totals 14 residues. With 0 bases clipped from V and 7 bases from J, the junction kept 5 bases outside the gene matches. In nucleotides, the CDR3 is TGCAGCGTTGAAGAACCGGGACTAGGGAATGAGCAGTTCTTC. As protein: CSVEEPGLGNEQFF.

The CDR3 sequence is CSARGEDTSQPQHF. CDR3 DNA sequence: TGCAGTGCTAGGGGTGAGGACACATCGCAGCCCCAGCATTTT. The J gene is TRBJ1-5, the V gene TRBV20-1; D perhaps matches TRBD1 (5 bases). The CDR3 sequence is 14 residues long. Trimming pared 3 bases from V and 7 bases from J, leaving 16 bases between. Germline lookup yields CDR1 DFQATT and CDR2 SNEGSKA (reference sequence).

This clonotype occurred once. The V call is TRBV4-1, the J call TRBJ1-2; 8 bases agree with TRBD1. The junction had 5 bases not matched to a gene; V was cut back by 0 bases and J by 5 bases. The CDR3 is made up of 15 amino acids. The germline V gene encodes CDR1 MGHRA and CDR2 YSYEKL. The chain's CDR3 is CASSQEGTGGYGYTF. The CDR3, as DNA: TGCGCCAGCAGCCAAGAGGGGACAGGCGGTTATGGCTACACCTTC.

The V gene is TRBV29-1, the J gene TRBJ2-5; 7 nucleotides align to TRBD2. The CDR3 contains 12 residues. From germline, CDR1 is SQVTM and CDR2 ANQGSEA. With 4 bases clipped from V and 1 base from J, the junction kept 0 bases outside the gene matches. The CDR3 is CSVAGGQETQYF. The CDR3 DNA reads as TGCAGCGTTGCGGGAGGCCAAGAGACCCAGTACTTC.

This clonotype was seen a few times. The rearrangement uses TRBV2 and TRBJ2-7; TRBD1 matches at 7 bases. Trimming removed 0 bases from V and 2 bases from J; junction bases left unmatched: 13. Germline CDR1 is SNHLY and CDR2 is FYNNEI. The CDR3 is made up of 18 amino acids. This CDR3 is CASSEALRQGESPYEQYF. The DNA of the CDR3 is TGTGCCAGCAGTGAAGCGCTTCGACAGGGCGAGTCTCCCTACGAGCAGTACTTC.

The V and J genes are TRBV10-3 and TRBJ2-1, with D uncertain. V lost 3 bases to trimming and J lost 5 bases, with 5 bases between them. Germline CDR1 and CDR2: ENHRY and SYGVKD. CDR3 length: 12 residues. The CDR3 here is CAISEEHNEQFF. For the CDR3, the DNA is TGTGCCATCAGTGAAGAACACAATGAGCAGTTCTTC.

The rearrangement joins TRBV29-1 to TRBJ2-7; 7 bases are a match to TRBD1. The CDR3 totals 11 residues. In germline, CDR1 is SQVTM, CDR2 ANQGSEA. The V and J ends lost 7 bases and 5 bases, in that order; junction bases with no gene match: 5. CDR3 in amino acids: CSGETGHEQYF. CDR3 DNA sequence: TGCAGCGGAGAGACAGGGCACGAGCAGTACTTC.

This rearrangement joins TRBV7-9 to TRBJ1-1; 10 nucleotides line up with TRBD1. Germline CDR1 and CDR2: SEHNR and FQNEAQ (reference sequence). Germline trimming cut 7 bases from V and 8 bases from J; bases unmatched to any gene: 7. The CDR3 runs to 13 residues. CDR3 sequence (DNA): TGTGCCAGCATCGGGACAGGGGCTTTCGAAGCTTTCTTT. Amino acids: CASIGTGAFEAFF.

The chain uses TRBV6-4 and TRBJ2-1; 16 nucleotides match TRBD2. Germline loops: CDR1 MRHNA, CDR2 SNTAGT. Trimming cost V 6 bases and J 9 bases; bases outside gene matches: 8. CDR3 length equals 16 residues. The CDR3 is CASRAGTSGRAGEQFF. CDR3 DNA sequence: TGTGCCAGCAGAGCCGGGACTAGCGGGAGGGCCGGTGAGCAGTTCTTC.

This clonotype was detected a few times. The chain has TRBV11-2 and TRBJ2-4; no firm D call. The CDR3 spans 13 residues. The ends were cut back, 4 bases at V and 15 bases at J, with 19 bases in the middle. CDR1 is SGHAT and CDR2 is FQNNGV in the germline V gene. The chain's CDR3 is CASSSPSGRSWYF. CDR3 nucleotide sequence: TGTGCCAGCAGCTCACCGTCGGGCCGCAGCTGGTACTTC.

The V gene is TRBV20-1, the J gene TRBJ1-1; D might be TRBD1 (5 bases). This CDR3 comprises 16 residues. Germline V gene lookup returns CDR1 DFQATT and CDR2 SNEGSKA (reference sequence). Deletions cut 0 bases from V and 14 bases from J, with 28 bases between. For the CDR3, the DNA is TGCAGTGCTAGAGATATCGGGGGGTCCCCCTACAATGAGCAGTTCTTT. Protein sequence: CSARDIGGSPYNEQFF.

The chain couples TRBV29-1 to TRBJ2-5; D may be TRBD1 or TRBD2 (6 bases each). The germline V and J ends were trimmed by 4 bases and 2 bases, with 20 bases remaining between them. The CDR3 contains 16 residues. Per germline, CDR1 SQVTM and CDR2 ANQGSEA. The CDR3 DNA reads as TGCAGCGTTGGGTTGTCGGGGGCAGGGTTGCAAGAGACCCAGTACTTC. This codes for CSVGLSGAGLQETQYF.

This chain joins TRBV28 and TRBJ2-7; 14 positions agree with TRBD2. This CDR3 has 15 residues. Germline V gives CDR1 MDHEN, CDR2 SYDVKM. V trimming: 2 bases; J trimming: 4 bases; junction bases outside the gene matches: 1. The CDR3 sequence: CASSLGLAGGYEQYF. The CDR3 region has the DNA TGTGCCAGCAGTTTAGGACTAGCGGGAGGTTACGAGCAGTACTTC.

CDR3 nucleotides: TGTGCCAGCAGCACAGGACTAGCGGCTTTTAAAGAGACCCAGTACTTC. This codes for CASSTGLAAFKETQYF. The rearrangement joins TRBV11-2 to TRBJ2-5; TRBD2 matches at 10 bases. CDR1 is SGHAT, CDR2 FQNNGV, per germline. Germline trimming cut 5 bases from V and 3 bases from J; bases unmatched to any gene: 9. This CDR3 region has 16 residues.

The chain links TRBV27 to TRBJ1-1; 10 bases align to TRBD1. CDR1 MNHEY and CDR2 SMNVEV come from the germline V gene (reference sequence). This CDR3 region has 14 residues. J lost 4 bases, V lost 5 bases, and 4 bases had no gene match. The CDR3 DNA is TGTGCCAGCAGTCTCCGGACAGGGGGCACTGAAGCTTTCTTT. Its protein product is CASSLRTGGTEAFF.

This clonotype has just a few counts. This chain connects TRBV28 to TRBJ2-7; either TRBD1 or TRBD2 may supply D (5 bases each). The germline V gene encodes CDR1 MDHEN and CDR2 SYDVKM. This CDR3 has 17 amino acids. The V end lost 5 bases, the J end lost 0 bases, and 20 bases lay between the germline ends. The CDR3 coding sequence is TGTGCCAGCAGTACTGACGCCGGGACCATAAGCTCCTACGAGCAGTACTTC. Translating gives CASSTDAGTISSYEQYF.

DNA for the CDR3: TGTGCCAGCAGCCAAGATGGAGTAAATCAGCCCCAGCATTTT. Its protein product is CASSQDGVNQPQHF. The chain links TRBV4-2 to TRBJ1-5, with D unclear. The CDR3 is made up of 14 amino acids. V was shortened by 0 bases and J by 4 bases, with 7 bases between the two germline ends. CDR1 and CDR2 from the germline V gene are LGHNA and YNFKEQ.

The CDR3 loop reads CASSVANEQFF. CDR3 bases: TGTGCCAGCAGTGTTGCCAATGAGCAGTTCTTC. This chain links TRBV2 with TRBJ2-1; D is undetermined. CDR1 and CDR2 from the germline V gene are SNHLY and FYNNEI. The V end lost 4 bases, the J end lost 6 bases, and 4 bases lay between the germline ends. The CDR3 consists of 11 residues.

The rearrangement joins TRBV7-9 to TRBJ2-3; 7 bases match TRBD2. Germline V gene data show CDR1 as SEHNR and CDR2 as FQNEAQ (reference sequence). V was pared by 1 base and J by 2 bases, with 3 bases of the junction left unmatched. The CDR3 totals 15 residues. The CDR3, as DNA: TGTGCCAGCAGCTTAGAACGGGGGGTCACAGATACGCAGTATTTT. Its protein product is CASSLERGVTDTQYF.

This chain joins TRBV6-4 and TRBJ2-7; TRBD1 matches at 7 bases. J gave up 6 bases and V 5 bases, and 10 bases lay outside the gene matches. Germline CDR1 and CDR2: MRHNA and SNTAGT. The CDR3 is 14 residues long. CDR3 region: CASSLWDSPVEQYF. CDR3 DNA: TGTGCCAGCAGTCTATGGGACAGCCCTGTCGAGCAGTACTTC.

The rearrangement links TRBV24-1 to TRBJ2-3; 9 positions match TRBD2. The CDR3 is 16 residues long. Germline V gene data show CDR1 as KGHDR and CDR2 as SFDVKD. V was pared by 3 bases and J by 3 bases, with 6 bases of the junction left unmatched. The chain's CDR3 is CATSDGTSGPTDTQYF. CDR3 coding DNA: TGTGCCACCAGTGATGGAACTAGCGGGCCTACAGATACGCAGTATTTT.

This CDR3 is CASGPDLSLETQYF. The CDR3 region has the DNA TGTGCCAGCGGGCCAGACTTAAGCCTGGAGACCCAGTACTTC. J is TRBJ2-5 and V is TRBV27, with D hard to call. The CDR3 length is 14 residues. The V and J ends lost 8 bases and 5 bases respectively, with 18 bases between them. Germline assignment: CDR1 MNHEY and CDR2 SMNVEV (reference sequence).